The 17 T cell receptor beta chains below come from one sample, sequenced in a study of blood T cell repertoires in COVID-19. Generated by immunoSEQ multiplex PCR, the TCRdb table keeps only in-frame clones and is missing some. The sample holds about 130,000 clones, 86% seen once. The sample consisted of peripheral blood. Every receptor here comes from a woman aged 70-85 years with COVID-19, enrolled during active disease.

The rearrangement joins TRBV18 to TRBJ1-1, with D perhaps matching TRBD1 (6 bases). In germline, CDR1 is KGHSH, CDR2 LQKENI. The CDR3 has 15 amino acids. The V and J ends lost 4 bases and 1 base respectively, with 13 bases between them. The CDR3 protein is CASSRGLGANTEAFF. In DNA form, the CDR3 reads TGTGCCAGCTCACGGGGGCTCGGAGCGAACACTGAAGCTTTCTTT.

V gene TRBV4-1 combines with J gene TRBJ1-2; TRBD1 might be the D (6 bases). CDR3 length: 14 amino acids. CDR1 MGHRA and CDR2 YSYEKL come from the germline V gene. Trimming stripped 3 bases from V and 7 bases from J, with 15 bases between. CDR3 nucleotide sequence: TGCGCCAGCAGCCAGGAGACAGGTTTGGGTGGCTACACCTTC. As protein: CASSQETGLGGYTF.

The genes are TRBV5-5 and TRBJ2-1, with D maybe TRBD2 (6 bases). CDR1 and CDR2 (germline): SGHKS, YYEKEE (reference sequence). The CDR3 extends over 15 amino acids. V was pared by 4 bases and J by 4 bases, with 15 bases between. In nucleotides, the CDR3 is TGTGCCAGCAGCCTGTCCGGGACTGATTACAATGAGCAGTTCTTC. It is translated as CASSLSGTDYNEQFF.

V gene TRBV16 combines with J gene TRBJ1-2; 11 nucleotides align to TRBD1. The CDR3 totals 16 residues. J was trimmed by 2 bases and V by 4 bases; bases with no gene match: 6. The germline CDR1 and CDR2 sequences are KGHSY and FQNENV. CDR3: CASSPRTGGPNYGYTF. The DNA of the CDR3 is TGTGCCAGCAGCCCTCGGACAGGGGGCCCAAACTATGGCTACACCTTC.

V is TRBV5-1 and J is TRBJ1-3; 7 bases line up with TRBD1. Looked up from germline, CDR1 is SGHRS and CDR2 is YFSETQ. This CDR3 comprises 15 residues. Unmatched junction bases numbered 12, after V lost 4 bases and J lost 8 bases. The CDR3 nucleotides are TGCGCCAGCAGCCCTCAGGGGGACGTCGTGTACACCATATATTTT. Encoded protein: CASSPQGDVVYTIYF.

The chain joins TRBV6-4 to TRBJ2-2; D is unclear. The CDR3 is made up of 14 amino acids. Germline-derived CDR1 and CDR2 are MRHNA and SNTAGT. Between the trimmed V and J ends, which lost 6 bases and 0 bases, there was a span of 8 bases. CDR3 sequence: CASRIDSNTGELFF. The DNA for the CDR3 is TGTGCCAGCAGAATAGATTCGAACACCGGGGAGCTGTTTTTT.

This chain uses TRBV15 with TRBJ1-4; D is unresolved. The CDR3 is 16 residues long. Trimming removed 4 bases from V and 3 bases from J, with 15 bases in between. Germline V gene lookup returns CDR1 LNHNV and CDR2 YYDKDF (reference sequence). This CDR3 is CATSKSGRGPNEKLFF. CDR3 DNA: TGTGCCACCAGCAAGTCGGGCCGGGGTCCTAATGAAAAACTGTTTTTT.

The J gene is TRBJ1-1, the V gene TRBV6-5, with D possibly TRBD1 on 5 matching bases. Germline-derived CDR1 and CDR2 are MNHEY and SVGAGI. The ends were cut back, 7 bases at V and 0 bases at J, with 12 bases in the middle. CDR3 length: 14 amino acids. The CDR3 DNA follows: TGTGCCAGCACCACAGGAGTTATGAACACTGAAGCTTTCTTT. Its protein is CASTTGVMNTEAFF.

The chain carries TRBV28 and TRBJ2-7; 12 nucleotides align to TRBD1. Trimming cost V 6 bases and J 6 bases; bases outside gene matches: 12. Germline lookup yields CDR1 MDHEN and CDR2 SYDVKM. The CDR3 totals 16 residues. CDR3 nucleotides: TGTGCCAGCAGAGCCCCGGGACAGGGGGCAAAGAGCGAGCAGTACTTC. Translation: CASRAPGQGAKSEQYF.

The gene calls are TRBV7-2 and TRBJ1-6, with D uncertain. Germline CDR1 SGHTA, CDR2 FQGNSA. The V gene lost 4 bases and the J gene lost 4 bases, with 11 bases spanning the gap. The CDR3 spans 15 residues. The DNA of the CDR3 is TGTGCCAGCAGCTCTCAAACAGCATATAATTCACCCCTCCACTTT. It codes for CASSSQTAYNSPLHF.

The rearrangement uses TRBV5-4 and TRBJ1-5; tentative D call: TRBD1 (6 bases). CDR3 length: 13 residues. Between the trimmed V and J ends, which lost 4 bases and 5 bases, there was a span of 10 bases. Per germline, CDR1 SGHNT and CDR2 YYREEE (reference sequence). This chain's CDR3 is CASSVQGDQPQHF. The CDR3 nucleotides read TGTGCCAGCAGCGTACAGGGAGATCAGCCCCAGCATTTT.

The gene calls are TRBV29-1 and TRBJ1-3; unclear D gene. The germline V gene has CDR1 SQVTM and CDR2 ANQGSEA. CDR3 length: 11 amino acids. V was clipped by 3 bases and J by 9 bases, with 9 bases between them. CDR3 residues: CSVDEGATIYF. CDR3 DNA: TGCAGCGTTGACGAGGGAGCCACCATATATTTT. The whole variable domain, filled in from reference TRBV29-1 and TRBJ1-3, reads SAVISQKPSRDICQRGTSLTIQCQVDSQVTMMFWYRQQPGQSLTLIATANQGSEATYESGFVIDKFPISRPNLTFSTLTVSNMSPEDSSIYLCSVDEGATIYFGEGSWLTVV.

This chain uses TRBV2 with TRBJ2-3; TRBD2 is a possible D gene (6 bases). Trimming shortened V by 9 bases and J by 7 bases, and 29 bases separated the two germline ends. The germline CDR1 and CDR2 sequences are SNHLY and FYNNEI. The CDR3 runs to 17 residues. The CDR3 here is CAREGNRDSSKAYTQYF. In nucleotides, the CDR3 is TGTGCCAGGGAGGGAAACCGGGACTCAAGCAAGGCGTATACGCAGTATTTT.

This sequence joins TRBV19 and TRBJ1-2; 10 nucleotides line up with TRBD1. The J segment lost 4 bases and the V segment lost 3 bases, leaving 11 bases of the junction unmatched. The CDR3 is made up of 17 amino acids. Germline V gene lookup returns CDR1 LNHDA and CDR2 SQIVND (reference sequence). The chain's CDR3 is CASSIRDRGTISYGYTF. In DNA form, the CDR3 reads TGTGCCAGTAGTATCCGGGACAGGGGTACTATTAGCTATGGCTACACCTTC.

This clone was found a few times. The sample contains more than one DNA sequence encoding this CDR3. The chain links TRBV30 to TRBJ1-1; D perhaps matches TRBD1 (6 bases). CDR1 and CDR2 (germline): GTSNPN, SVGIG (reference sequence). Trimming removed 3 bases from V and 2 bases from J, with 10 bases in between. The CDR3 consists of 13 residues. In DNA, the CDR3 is TGTGCCTGGAGAACAGGGTTTAACACTGAAGCTTTCTTT. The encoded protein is CAWRTGFNTEAFF.

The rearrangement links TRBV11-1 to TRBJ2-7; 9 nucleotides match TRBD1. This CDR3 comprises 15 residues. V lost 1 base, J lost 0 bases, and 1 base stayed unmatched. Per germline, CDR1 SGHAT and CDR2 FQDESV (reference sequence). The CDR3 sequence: CASSLDRGPSYEQYF. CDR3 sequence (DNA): TGTGCCAGCAGCTTAGACAGGGGGCCCTCCTACGAGCAGTACTTC.

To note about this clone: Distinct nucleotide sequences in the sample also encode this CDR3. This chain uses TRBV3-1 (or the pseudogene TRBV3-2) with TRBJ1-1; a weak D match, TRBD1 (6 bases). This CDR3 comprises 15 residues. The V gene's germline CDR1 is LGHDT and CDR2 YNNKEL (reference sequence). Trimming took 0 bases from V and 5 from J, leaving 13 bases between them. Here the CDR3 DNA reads TGTGCCAGCAGCCAAGATCCCCAGGGGTATACTGAAGCTTTCTTT. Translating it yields CASSQDPQGYTEAFF.